The T cell receptor beta chain under discussion was sequenced for a study of response to subunit inactivated influenza vaccine listed by TCRdb under 2018. About the full investigation: Deep quantitative T cell receptor repertoire profiling was used in the study to track responses to a trivalent subunit inactivated influenza vaccine. General conclusions and limits of the study: It was suggested by the authors that each seasonal influenza vaccination may recruit only a limited number of new T cells.

Library method: RT-PCR. Sequencing was carried out with an Illumina HiSeq 2500. Clones were called with MiXCR by TCRdb after fastp trimmed the public reads at Q25, and only in-frame beta chains were retained. Entries that share a CDR3 protein sequence are merged under the most common genes and DNA. Counted in this sample were roughly 620,000 distinct CDR3 sequences; over 9% of them appeared once. The leading ten clones occupy about 11% of the sample. A word on this clonotype: Its antigen is currently not known. No qualities accompany the bases; no much larger clone lies one base away.

From cysteine to phenylalanine, the CDR3 is 16 amino acids long. Only the CDR3 part of the read is kept: 48 bases, read in frame from the first base. Looking up the germline V gene yields CDR1 MNHEY and CDR2 SVGEGT. The junction shows trimming of 1 base on V and 3 bases on J, plus 14 bases between the germline ends. This same sample was also taken into another study, of T cells expressing NK-cell markers. As the second publication notes: TCR beta cDNA libraries were prepared using 5'RACE template switching, which introduced a universal primer site and unique molecular identifiers. Fewer than ten donors provided sorted CD3+CD56+NKG2C+, CD3+CD56+NKG2C- and CD3+CD56-NKG2C+ T-cell subsets, whose TCR beta-chain repertoires were profiled. Among the eight sequenced donors, seven were HCMV-seropositive and one was HCMV-seronegative. In several experiments an anti-gammadeltaTCR antibody was added to restrict sorting to alphabetaTCR-expressing T cells. In six donors, the dominant CD3+CD56+NKG2C+ clonotypes were found to rank among the top 10 CD8+ clonotypes and to make up about 1.0-7.5% of CD8+ T cells. Those dominant clonotypes were again the most abundant among CD3+CD56-NKG2C+ cells in a handful of donors, at about 25-65%. Whether the expanded NKG2C-expressing T cell clones were specific for HCMV antigens was left unclear. Randomly selected healthy volunteers, three men and five women, were used as the eight sequenced donors. HCMV serostatus was determined by detecting HCMV-specific IgG in serum with a commercial ELISA kit. Ficoll density gradient centrifugation was used to isolate peripheral blood mononuclear cells from blood. For more than five donors, bulk peripheral blood T-cell repertoires were also sequenced from unsorted PBMC. Synthesis of cDNA was primed from the TCR beta constant segment and was followed by two consecutive PCR amplification steps. The libraries were sequenced on Illumina HiSeq 2000/2500, MiSeq or NextSeq, producing 2 x 150 bp reads. MIGEC was used to demultiplex reads and group the reads by UMI, and MiTCR was used to assemble and quantify clonotypes. To remove erroneous sequences, TCR cDNA sequences were retained only when supported by two or more reads. Downstream repertoire analysis used the tcR package, and clonotypes were matched across fractions by CDR3 nucleotide sequence plus V segment. VDJmatch was used to annotate antigen specificity against VDJdb, with one amino acid substitution in CDR3 permitted.

The sequence joins TRBV6-2 or TRBV6-3 to TRBJ2-3, and TRBD2 may be the D gene, going by 5 matching bases. The clonotype originates from a man aged 50-60 years who received an inactivated influenza vaccine. Donor details come from another sample of the same person, matched by shared clones. This specimen was PBMCs from blood, taken on the day of vaccination. The CDR3 sequence is CASSYLSRSGTDTQYF. The DNA sequence is given as TGTGCCAGCAGTTACTTGTCTAGATCGGGAACAGATACGCAGTATTTT.